The 17 T cell receptor beta chains in this list originate from one sample, sequenced in a study of Ad26.COV2.S vaccination and SARS-CoV-2 variants. Measured with immunoSEQ multiplex PCR; TCRdb has only the in-frame clones, and not every one. This sample has more than 350,000 clones; about 93% occur once, and the top ten carry more than 10%. Described treatment: 19 received Ad26.COV2.S at low or high dose, single or two shots; 5 received placebo; per-sample allocation not given. At day 63 after the first vaccine or placebo injection, samples were drawn. The material sequenced was peripheral blood, taken in a trial of Ad26.COV2.S vaccine versus placebo. Source of these receptors: a person aged 18-65 years who received the Ad26.COV2.S COVID-19 vaccine or a placebo.

V is TRBV5-4 and J is TRBJ2-5; 9 bases match TRBD2. J lost 1 base, V lost 0 bases, and 4 bases had no gene match. The CDR3 loop spans 16 amino acids. CDR1 SGHNT and CDR2 YYREEE come from the germline V gene (reference sequence). For the CDR3, the DNA is TGTGCCAGCAGCTTGGGCCTAGCGGGACCCCAAGAGACCCAGTACTTC. Its protein product is CASSLGLAGPQETQYF.

The chain combines TRBV7-2 with TRBJ2-3; D is unresolved. The CDR3 is 13 amino acids. The germline gives CDR1 SGHTA, CDR2 FQGNSA. Trimming cost V 1 base and J 3 bases, with 5 bases left between them. DNA of the CDR3: TGTGCCAGCAGCTTAGGTTTAACAGATACGCAGTATTTT. Translation: CASSLGLTDTQYF.

CDR3 coding DNA: TGTGCCAGCAGTTTATTCAGGAACACTGAAGCTTTCTTT. Protein: CASSLFRNTEAFF. The genes are TRBV27 and TRBJ1-1; D unclear. The V end was cut by 1 base, the J end by 1 base, with 4 bases between. Germline lookup yields CDR1 MNHEY and CDR2 SMNVEV (reference sequence). The CDR3 totals 13 residues.

This clone was detected once. The chain has TRBV12-3 or TRBV12-4 and TRBJ2-7; maybe TRBD2 (6 bases). The V gene lost 8 bases and the J gene lost 1 base, with 9 bases spanning the gap. This CDR3 is 12 amino acids long. The CDR3 region has the DNA TGTGCCAGCGGGAGGCTATCCTACGAGCAGTACTTC. It yields the protein CASGRLSYEQYF.

This chain joins TRBV4-2 and TRBJ2-3; D ambiguous. The length of the CDR3 is 14 residues. Germline assignment: CDR1 LGHNA and CDR2 YNFKEQ. The germline V and J ends were trimmed by 2 bases and 0 bases, with 6 bases remaining between them. The CDR3 bases are TGTGCCAGCAGCCAACCGGACAGCACAGATACGCAGTATTTT. Amino acid sequence: CASSQPDSTDTQYF.

The chain is built from TRBV4-2 and TRBJ2-3; D gene uncertain. Per the germline V gene, CDR1 is LGHNA and CDR2 is YNFKEQ. The ends were cut back, 0 bases at V and 11 bases at J, with 18 bases in the middle. The CDR3 totals 15 residues. CDR3 amino acids: CASSQEVTPQVEQYF. The CDR3, as DNA: TGTGCCAGCAGCCAAGAAGTAACTCCGCAAGTTGAGCAGTATTTT.

The gene calls are TRBV6-2 or TRBV6-3 and TRBJ2-5, with TRBD2 identical over 10 bases. The CDR3 is made up of 16 amino acids. V shed 4 bases and J 1 base; nucleotides not matched to a gene: 6. The germline CDR1 and CDR2 sequences are MNHEY and SVGEGT. The CDR3 DNA reads as TGTGCCAGCAGTTCTCACGAGCGGGAGGGCCAAGAGACCCAGTACTTC. As protein: CASSSHEREGQETQYF.

The DNA for the CDR3 is TGCGCCAGCAGCTTGGGTAGTTTTTCGGGACTCCAAGAGACCCAGTACTTC. Translation gives CASSLGSFSGLQETQYF. The chain uses TRBV5-1 and TRBJ2-5, with D possibly matching TRBD2 (6 bases). Trimming shortened V by 0 bases and J by 1 base, and 16 bases separated the two germline ends. The CDR3 totals 17 residues. Germline V gene lookup returns CDR1 SGHRS and CDR2 YFSETQ.

This clone was picked up one time. The chain is built from TRBV28 and TRBJ1-3, with TRBD1 matching 7 bases. The CDR3 is 17 amino acids. Trimming cost V 2 bases and J 0 bases; bases outside gene matches: 7. Germline assignment: CDR1 MDHEN and CDR2 SYDVKM. This chain's CDR3 is CASSLGQGVISGNTIYF. In nucleotides, the CDR3 is TGTGCCAGCAGTTTAGGGCAGGGGGTAATCTCTGGAAACACCATATATTTT.

V gene TRBV6-1 combines with J gene TRBJ2-1; 9 bases line up with TRBD1. V gave up 3 bases and J gave up 9 bases; unmatched junction bases: 3. The CDR3 length is 13 residues. Germline assignment: CDR1 MNHNS and CDR2 SASEGT. The CDR3 bases are TGTGCCAGCAGTGATACAGGGGGCATTGAGCAGTTCTTC. Its translation: CASSDTGGIEQFF.

This chain connects TRBV7-6 to TRBJ1-1, with no clear D. Germline V lookup: CDR1 SGHVS, CDR2 FNYEAQ. Trimming took off 0 bases at V and 9 bases at J, with 20 bases between the two ends. CDR3 length: 16 amino acids. The CDR3 region has the DNA TGTGCCAGCAGCTTAGCGCGTGGCGCCGAGAGTCCCAAAGCTTTCTTT. Protein sequence: CASSLARGAESPKAFF.

The chain couples TRBV14 to TRBJ2-7, with D possibly matching TRBD1 (6 bases). Germline CDR1 SGHDN, CDR2 FVKESK. The germline V and J ends were trimmed by 2 bases and 5 bases, with 16 bases remaining between them. The CDR3 runs 15 residues. The CDR3 spells CASSQLGRGTDEQYF. CDR3 nucleotide sequence: TGTGCCAGCAGCCAATTAGGCAGGGGCACGGACGAGCAGTACTTC. Filled out from reference TRBV14 and TRBJ2-7, the complete variable domain reads EAGVTQFPSHSVIEKGQTVTLRCDPISGHDNLYWYRRVMGKEIKFLLHFVKESKQDESGMPNNRFLAERTGGTYSTLKVQPAELEDSGVYFCASSQLGRGTDEQYFGPGTRLTVT.

This clone was found a few times. The V call is TRBV7-2, the J call TRBJ2-7, with 10 positions matching TRBD2. The V and J ends lost 3 bases and 6 bases, in that order; junction bases with no gene match: 8. Germline V gives CDR1 SGHTA, CDR2 FQGNSA. The CDR3 length is 15 residues. CDR3: CASSLPTSGKGEQYF. Written as DNA, the CDR3 is TGTGCCAGCAGCTTGCCTACTAGCGGGAAGGGCGAGCAGTACTTC.

This clone came up once. Other DNA sequences in this specimen translate into the identical CDR3. This sequence joins TRBV15 and TRBJ2-2, with D unclear. The germline V gene encodes CDR1 LNHNV and CDR2 YYDKDF (reference sequence). This CDR3 region has 12 residues. Trimming removed 0 bases at V and 5 bases at J, with 1 base between. This CDR3 reads CATSRETGELFF. DNA of the CDR3: TGTGCCACCAGCAGAGAAACCGGGGAGCTGTTTTTT. The full variable domain, rest sourced from reference TRBV15 and TRBJ2-2, is DAMVIQNPRYQVTQFGKPVTLSCSQTLNHNVMYWYQQKSSQAPKLLFHYYDKDFNNEADTPDNFQSRRPNTSFCFLDIRSPGLGDTAMYLCATSRETGELFFGEGSRLTVL.

The genes are TRBV28 and TRBJ2-3, with TRBD2 matching 12 bases. V shed 4 bases, J shed 3 bases, and the junction held 2 bases outside the gene matches. In germline, CDR1 is MDHEN, CDR2 SYDVKM. The CDR3 spans 15 residues. The CDR3 reads CASSYGTSGTDTQYF. The CDR3 DNA sequence: TGTGCCAGCAGTTACGGGACTAGCGGGACAGATACGCAGTATTTT.

The gene calls are TRBV6-2 or TRBV6-3 and TRBJ1-1; D unclear. Trimming cost V 5 bases and J 0 bases, with 16 bases left between them. The CDR3 consists of 16 residues. CDR1 MNHEY and CDR2 SVGEGT come from the germline V gene. CDR3 region: CASSGLGGVLNTEAFF. As DNA, the CDR3 is TGTGCCAGCAGTGGGCTGGGCGGGGTACTGAACACTGAAGCTTTCTTT.

This rearrangement joins TRBV4-1 to TRBJ2-6; the match to TRBD1 covers 9 bases. V trimming: 2 bases; J trimming: 3 bases; junction bases outside the gene matches: 11. The CDR3 runs to 19 residues. The germline V gene has CDR1 MGHRA and CDR2 YSYEKL. DNA for the CDR3: TGCGCCAGCAGCCAACTATCACCGGGACAGGGTATTGGGGCCAACGTCCTGACTTTC. The encoded protein is CASSQLSPGQGIGANVLTF.